Listed below are T cell receptor beta chains from one sample, sequenced in a study of shared clonotypes between healthy human individuals. Data came from immunoSEQ multiplex PCR; TCRdb stores just in-frame clones and leaves some out. Of 950,000 to 1,200,000 clones in the sample, approximately 80% were seen once. What was sequenced was memory CD4+ T cells from PBMCs. All receptors derive from a man between 18 and 29 years old in good health. Some clones in this sample may be carry-over from other donors' samples. Each CDR3 is given with its conserved first and last residue. Fields, in order: clone size, D gene, J gene, V gene, CDR3 protein, CDR3 DNA. A D gene is named only where the DNA matches it firmly. The size field is filled for only some rows; it gives once, few, many or a size class.

.,TRBD1,TRBJ2-7,TRBV5-6,CASSAEWGTGVQEQYF,TGTGCCAGCAGCGCGGAGTGGGGGACAGGGGTTCAGGAGCAGTACTTC
.,TRBD1,TRBJ1-5,TRBV19,CASSIPGQRNQPQHF,TGTGCCAGTAGTATCCCGGGACAGAGAAATCAGCCCCAGCATTTT
.,.,TRBJ2-1,TRBV11-3,CASSSPPGLPNNEQFF,TGTGCCAGCAGCTCCCCGCCAGGACTACCCAACAATGAGCAGTTCTTC
.,TRBD1,TRBJ1-2,TRBV6-1,CASSERDRGGYGYTF,TGTGCCAGCAGTGAACGGGACAGGGGCGGCTATGGCTACACCTTC
.,TRBD2,TRBJ2-7,TRBV18,CASSPGLAGGDYEQYF,TGTGCCAGCTCACCGGGACTAGCGGGAGGGGACTACGAGCAGTACTTC
.,.,TRBJ2-1,TRBV10-3,CAINSGGSYNEQFF,TGTGCCATCAATAGTGGGGGTTCCTACAATGAGCAGTTCTTC
.,.,TRBJ1-5,TRBV5-7,CASSDKISNQPQHF,TGTGCCAGCAGCGACAAGATTAGCAATCAGCCCCAGCATTTT
.,TRBD2,TRBJ2-1,TRBV7-6,CASSLTTPLGLAGVLGEQFF,TGTGCCAGCAGCTTGACCACTCCGTTAGGACTAGCGGGAGTCTTGGGGGAGCAGTTCTTC
once,.,TRBJ1-5,TRBV2,CASSAGTSNQPQHF,TGTGCCAGCAGTGCCGGGACGTCCAATCAGCCCCAGCATTTT
.,.,TRBJ2-7,TRBV5-1,CASSLADTPLSTQYF,TGCGCCAGCAGCTTGGCGGACACCCCTCTGTCGACTCAGTACTTC
.,.,TRBJ1-2,TRBV30,CAAMKYRVYGYTF,TGTGCCGCCATGAAATACCGGGTCTATGGCTACACCTTC
.,.,TRBJ2-2,TRBV5-1,CASSLVASGELFF,TGCGCCAGCAGCTTGGTAGCTAGCGGGGAGCTGTTTTTT
.,.,TRBJ2-2,TRBV5-1,CASSSGLNGELFF,TGCGCCAGCAGTTCGGGACTGAACGGGGAGCTGTTTTTT
.,TRBD2,TRBJ2-7,TRBV7-3,CASSLRGGYEQYF,TGTGCCAGCAGCTTAAGGGGGGGCTACGAGCAGTACTTC
.,.,TRBJ1-5,TRBV7-2,CASSRTDSNQPQHF,TGTGCCAGCAGTAGGACAGACAGCAATCAGCCCCAGCATTTT
.,.,TRBJ1-6,TRBV6-1,CASSDPSPLHF,TGTGCCAGCAGTGACCCTTCACCCCTCCACTTT
.,TRBD2,TRBJ2-1,TRBV28,CASSPSGSYNEQFF,TGTGCCAGCAGTCCTAGCGGGTCCTACAATGAGCAGTTCTTC
.,TRBD2,TRBJ2-1,TRBV7-3,CASSLRSLADANNEQFF,TGTGCCAGCAGCTTAAGAAGCCTAGCGGATGCAAACAATGAGCAGTTCTTC
.,.,TRBJ2-4,TRBV7-2,CASRPILAKNIQYF,TGTGCCAGCAGACCTATCCTAGCCAAAAACATTCAGTACTTC
.,.,TRBJ1-1,TRBV6-1,CAIRETGTHTEAFF,TGTGCCATCAGAGAAACCGGGACGCACACTGAAGCTTTCTTT
.,.,TRBJ2-2,TRBV7-2,CASRPQGTGELFF,TGTGCCAGCAGGCCTCAGGGCACCGGGGAGCTGTTTTTT
few,.,TRBJ2-2,TRBV28,CASSLNTGLLNTGELFF,TGTGCCAGCAGTTTAAATACGGGACTCCTGAACACCGGGGAGCTGTTTTTT
.,.,TRBJ1-5,TRBV18,CASSPTGVSNQPQHF,TGTGCCAGCTCACCCACGGGAGTAAGCAATCAGCCCCAGCATTTT
.,.,TRBJ2-5,TRBV7-2,CASSLDGLESETQYF,TGTGCCAGCAGCTTAGATGGACTGGAGAGTGAGACCCAGTACTTC
.,.,TRBJ1-3,TRBV5-8,CASSLPRGPSGNTIYF,TGTGCCAGCAGCTTGCCGAGGGGCCCCTCTGGAAACACCATATATTTT
.,.,TRBJ2-2,TRBV9,CASSVEGPVAGELFF,TGCGCCAGCAGCGTAGAAGGTCCCGTGGCCGGGGAGCTGTTTTTT
.,TRBD2,TRBJ2-3,TRBV9,CASSRRTSGRAVTDTQYF,TGTGCCAGCAGCCGACGGACTAGCGGGAGGGCCGTAACAGATACGCAGTATTTT
.,TRBD1,TRBJ2-7,TRBV7-9,CASSSTKDRGKSSYEQYF,TGTGCCAGCAGCTCGACGAAAGACAGGGGAAAGTCTTCCTACGAGCAGTACTTC
.,TRBD2,TRBJ2-1,TRBV7-9,CASSLAGRANNEQFF,TGTGCCAGCAGCTTAGCGGGGAGGGCCAACAATGAGCAGTTCTTC